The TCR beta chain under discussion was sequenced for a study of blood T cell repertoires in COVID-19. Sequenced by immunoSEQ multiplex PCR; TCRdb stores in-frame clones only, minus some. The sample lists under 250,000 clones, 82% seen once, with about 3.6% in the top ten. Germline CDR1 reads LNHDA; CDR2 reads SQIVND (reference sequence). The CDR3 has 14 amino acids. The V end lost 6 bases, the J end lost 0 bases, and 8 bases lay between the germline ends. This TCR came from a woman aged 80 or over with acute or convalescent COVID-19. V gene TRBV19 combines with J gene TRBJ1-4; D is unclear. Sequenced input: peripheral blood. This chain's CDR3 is CASRLTATNEKLFF. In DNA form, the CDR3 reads TGTGCCAGTAGGCTTACAGCAACTAATGAAAAACTGTTTTTT.